There are a few counts of the clone carrying this T cell receptor beta chain. The CDR3 extends over 15 amino acids. Trimming took 1 base from V and 4 from J, leaving 14 bases between them. CDR1 is SGHRS and CDR2 is YFSETQ in the germline V gene. This entry comes from a study of T cell repertoires in cytomegalovirus infection. TCRdb analysed the reads with MiXCR anew, one entry per CDR3 protein. Of hundreds of thousands of distinct CDR3 sequences in the sample, roughly 15% were seen once. This clonotype was sampled from a human donor in good health (CMV status not recorded). Some clones in this sample may be carry-over from other donors' samples. Sequenced input: PBMCs. The genes are TRBV5-1 and TRBJ1-2; TRBD1 is a possible D gene (5 bases). The CDR3 here is CASSLIGGGSYGYTF. In nucleotides, the CDR3 is TGCGCCAGCAGCTTGATCGGGGGGGGTAGCTATGGCTACACCTTC. Looking up the rest from reference TRBV5-1 and TRBJ1-2 gives the full variable domain: KAGVTQTPRYLIKTRGQQVTLSCSPISGHRSVSWYQQTPGQGLQFLFEYFSETQRNKGNFPGRFSGRQFSNSRSEMNVSTLELGDSALYLCASSLIGGGSYGYTFGSGTRLTVV.